This T cell receptor (beta chain) was sequenced during a study of Graves' ophthalmopathy and Graves' hyperthyroidism (dated by TCRdb to the late 2010s). About the study as a whole: Peripheral blood was collected before any treatment was given, at the time of initial diagnosis. The study used TCR beta repertoire signatures to distinguish Graves' ophthalmopathy from Graves' hyperthyroidism and to predict progression to ophthalmopathy. In total, approximately 140 blood samples were TCR-sequenced: 43 ophthalmopathy, about 75 hyperthyroidism and around 17 hyperthyroidism-to-ophthalmopathy patients. A discovery set of 90 to 100 patients (43 ophthalmopathy, 57 stable hyperthyroidism) was enrolled to explore V-J signatures distinguishing ophthalmopathy from hyperthyroidism. An independent validation cohort was composed of about 20 hyperthyroidism patients and 17 patients who later progressed from hyperthyroidism to ophthalmopathy. In over 5 hyperthyroidism patients, the T-cell repertoires found in thyroid tissue were compared with those found in blood. After sampling, hyperthyroidism patients received methimazole starting at 30 mg daily, and ophthalmopathy patients received high-dose intravenous methylprednisolone. For training and testing, the 100 or so patients in the discovery cohort were randomly divided in a 7:3 ratio. The research as a whole found: Most expanded thyroid clonotypes with a frequency above 0.001 also appeared in blood, which suggests that blood repertoires may reflect the immune response in the thyroid. Sample size was not predetermined statistically, and investigators were not blinded to group allocation. In cross-validation, the 13-signature model distinguished ophthalmopathy from stable hyperthyroidism with approximately 90% sensitivity and around 83% specificity, while in the test set the corresponding values were approximately 80% and 75%. In validation, the model predicted ophthalmopathy progression with about 71% sensitivity and 72% to 80% specificity; about a dozen predicted patients were CT-confirmed with GO in a median of around 6.5 months.

For repertoire sequencing, the TCR beta CDR3 regions were amplified from RNA transcripts. The first round of RT-PCR was done with HTBI primers and the Qiagen OneStep RT-PCR kit, and was followed by a second round of multiplex PCR, then size selection and purification. The libraries underwent paired-end sequencing with 100 bp reads on an Illumina HiSeq2000. In the authors' own workflow: SOAPnuke was used for read processing, and reads with adapters, uncalled bases, a mean Phred below 15, or no exact constant-primer or identifier match were discarded. High-quality paired reads were merged with COPE v1.2.5. Each unique nucleotide sequence was defined as a clonotype, and clonotypes were aligned to IMGT TRB V, D and J references with MiTCR v1.1. Only V-J combinations with frequency above 0.0001 were analysed, covering about 99% of repertoires. For each V-J combination, a TCR clonal expansion and chaos score was defined as the ratio of F50 clonal expansion to chaos observed in the TCRdist matrix. Features were reduced by Welch's t-statistics and random forest to roughly 14 V-J combinations, which fed a naive Bayes classifier. The similarity between thyroid and blood repertoires was quantified using the Morisita-Horn index. The public sequencing data were trimmed at Q25 with fastp and processed into clonotypes with MiXCR by TCRdb, which kept only in-frame beta chains. One record per CDR3 amino acid sequence lists the most common genes and DNA. For this entry, the V and J calls and clone size follow TCRdb and not the study's own pipeline. The sample table lists about 400,000 distinct CDR3 sequences, around 20% of them with a count of one. The leading ten clones occupy more than 2.5% of the sample.

From cysteine to phenylalanine, the CDR3 is 15 amino acids long. Left in the record is the CDR3 DNA by itself, 45 bases read in frame from the first base. For CDR1 and CDR2, the germline V gene lists MDHEN and SYDVKM. At the junction V is shortened by 6 bases and J by 4 bases, with 18 bases in between. Stable hyperthyroidism was defined as no progression to ophthalmopathy within 18 months of follow-up. Hyperthyroidism patients were newly diagnosed, were aged 18 to 65 years, and had a disease duration under 2 months. Patients with other autoimmune diseases, uncontrolled infections, pregnancy or lactation were excluded from the study. Clinical symptoms, serum thyroxine, TRAb, thyroid ultrasound and orbital computed tomography were used for diagnosis. Ficoll-Paque density gradient centrifugation was used to isolate PBMCs from about 10 ml of fresh peripheral blood. Total RNA was extracted with Trizol reagent and quality-checked on an Agilent 2100 Bioanalyzer.

A single count supports this clonotype. Its antigen is unknown. Base-call qualities are not available, and no considerably larger clone is one nucleotide away. Just one read gives weak support. The TCR sequence derives from a young woman with stable Graves' hyperthyroidism. Donor details come from another sample of the same person, matched by shared clones. Recombination joined TRBV28 with TRBJ1-1; there is no confident call for the D gene. The sequencing sample was made of peripheral blood. The base sequence is TGTGCCAGCAGCTACAGAGGTCGTGAAGGCACTGAAGCTTTCTTT. Translation gives CASSYRGREGTEAFF.